This TCR beta chain was sequenced in a study of T-cell reconstitution after alpha-beta-depleted transplantation in children. Study-wide results and limits: The study reportedly traced alpha-beta T cells about two months after transplant to several hundred expanded graft clones. When one year had passed after transplant, most T-cell counts and diversity came from newly produced T cells. From surviving recipient T cells and thymic progenitors came the high day-60 TCRbeta diversity observed in some patients.

V shed 0 bases and J shed 5 bases, with 11 bases lying between them. CDR1 and CDR2 (germline): DFQATT, SNEGSKA (reference sequence). This CDR3 comprises 14 residues. This clonotype came up a few times. No antigen is known for it. Unique molecular identifiers were incorporated during preparation of the TCRbeta library. Using its own MiXCR run on the PCR reads, TCRdb lists one record per CDR3 protein. The sample lists 250,000 to 350,000 distinct CDR3 sequences, around 25% occurring once. The specimen comprised PBMCs, mostly from graft donor cells, sampled 180 days after TCRalphabeta/CD19-depleted stem cell transplant. The V call is TRBV20-1, the J call TRBJ1-5; tentatively, D is TRBD1 (5 bases). The TCR comes from a male patient younger than 18 who had a stem cell transplant for acute lymphoblastic leukemia, so the T cells may come from the graft donor. The CDR3 bases are TGCAGTGCTAGAGATTCACGGGGCTATCAGCCCCAGCATTTT. This gives the protein CSARDSRGYQPQHF.